Listed here are 21 T cell receptor beta chains from one sample, sequenced in a study of Graves' ophthalmopathy and Graves' hyperthyroidism. Transcripts of RNA were the source for amplifying TCR beta CDR3 regions. In the first round, RT-PCR was carried out with HTBI primers, and a multiplex PCR formed the second round. TCRdb reanalysed the multiplex PCR reads using MiXCR and keeps one entry per CDR3 protein. The table has 200,000 to 250,000 distinct CDR3 sequences, roughly 21% seen once; the top ten hold roughly 45%. Sequencing was done on a sample of peripheral blood. The source of these receptors is a woman in her 50s with Graves' ophthalmopathy.

This clonotype was counted ten times or more. V usage is TRBV28 and J usage is TRBJ2-4, with D possibly matching TRBD2 (5 bases). Trimming took off 4 bases at V and 0 bases at J, with 25 bases between the two ends. Germline CDR1 is MDHEN and CDR2 is SYDVKM. CDR3 length equals 20 residues. Here the CDR3 reads CASSSPLTNEGGLAKNIQYF. The DNA of the CDR3 is TGTGCCAGCAGTTCGCCGCTAACTAACGAAGGAGGATTAGCCAAAAACATTCAGTACTTC.

The rearrangement uses TRBV27 and TRBJ2-5; no clear D. V was shortened by 4 bases and J by 1 base, with 7 bases between the two germline ends. The CDR3 is 13 amino acids. The germline CDR1 and CDR2 sequences are MNHEY and SMNVEV (reference sequence). The CDR3, as DNA: TGTGCCAGCAGTTCAAACCTCCAAGAGACCCAGTACTTC. This codes for CASSSNLQETQYF.

This clonotype was seen ten or more times. The chain links TRBV20-1 to TRBJ2-7; 7 bases line up with TRBD2. Germline-derived CDR1 and CDR2 are DFQATT and SNEGSKA (reference sequence). The CDR3 totals 14 residues. Trimming removed 6 bases from V and 0 bases from J; junction bases left unmatched: 8. CDR3 DNA sequence: TGCAGTGCCCAGACCGGGACTAACTCCTACGAGCAGTACTTC. It encodes CSAQTGTNSYEQYF.

There are many counts of this clonotype. This chain links TRBV29-1 with TRBJ1-1; 10 bases are shared with TRBD1. V was pared by 6 bases and J by 7 bases, with 14 bases of the junction left unmatched. The CDR3 totals 15 residues. In germline, CDR1 is SQVTM, CDR2 ANQGSEA. The CDR3 nucleotides are TGCAGCGTCGCAACCCTCGGGACAGGGGAGGGTGAAGCTTTCTTT. This translates into CSVATLGTGEGEAFF.

The chain carries TRBV25-1 and TRBJ1-1, with 7 bases aligning to TRBD1. This CDR3 spans 15 amino acids. Per the germline V gene, CDR1 is MGHDK and CDR2 is SYGVNS. V shed 4 bases and J 4 bases; nucleotides not matched to a gene: 9. CDR3 nucleotide sequence: TGTGCCAGCAGTGCGACAGGGAGAGGCGTCACTGAAGCTTTCTTT. It encodes CASSATGRGVTEAFF.

There are many counts of this clonotype. This chain joins TRBV28 and TRBJ1-2; weak D call: TRBD1 (5 bases). Trimming stripped 5 bases from V and 5 bases from J, with 15 bases between. Germline CDR1 MDHEN, CDR2 SYDVKM. The CDR3 length is 14 residues. CDR3 DNA sequence: TGTGCCAGCAGTCCCAGGGTCCATCGGTATGGCTACACCTTC. Protein product: CASSPRVHRYGYTF.

This clonotype has at least ten counts. This chain links TRBV12-5 with TRBJ1-5; D not certain. There are 14 residues in the CDR3. Deletions cut 3 bases from V and 2 bases from J, with 8 bases between. CDR1 and CDR2 from the germline V gene are LGHNT and FRNRAP. The CDR3 sequence: CASGFSPGNQPQHF. In nucleotides, the CDR3 is TGTGCTAGTGGTTTCAGCCCGGGCAATCAGCCCCAGCATTTT.

In this sample, this clonotype turned up many times. The J gene is TRBJ2-7, the V gene TRBV7-2; a weak D match, TRBD1 (5 bases). CDR3 length: 14 amino acids. V dropped 4 bases and J dropped 2 bases, with 12 bases sitting between them. The germline gives CDR1 SGHTA, CDR2 FQGNSA. In DNA form, the CDR3 reads TGTGCCAGCAGCTCCAGGGTCGTAGCCTACGAGCAGTACTTC. Its protein product is CASSSRVVAYEQYF.

This clonotype has more than one count but fewer than ten. One junction end does not reproduce the germline sequence, and a read error may be involved. The chain carries TRBV2 and TRBJ2-5; the match to TRBD2 covers 8 bases. The CDR3 spans 14 residues. Germline CDR1 SNHLY, CDR2 FYNNEI. The chain's CDR3 is CASSVGTRGETQYF. The CDR3 region has the DNA TGCGCCAGCAGCGTAGGGACTAGAGGGGAGACCCAGTACTTC. The whole variable domain, filled in from reference TRBV2 and TRBJ2-5, reads EPEVTQTPSHQVTQMGQEVILRCVPISNHLYFYWYRQILGQKVEFLVSFYNNEISEKSEIFDDQFSVERPDGSNFTLKIRSTKLEDSAMYFCASSVGTRGETQYFGPGTRLLVL.

This clonotype was seen repeatedly, ten times or more. The chain carries TRBV27 and TRBJ2-7, with D tentatively TRBD2 (6 bases). The CDR3 has 12 residues. From germline, CDR1 is MNHEY and CDR2 SMNVEV (reference sequence). As DNA, the CDR3 is TGTACCACATCGGACTATCAGGACGAGCAGTACTTC. The encoded protein is CTTSDYQDEQYF.

In this sample, this clonotype turned up a few times. This chain links TRBV18 with TRBJ2-5; the match to TRBD2 covers 11 bases. This CDR3 has 17 residues. Germline V gene sequence: CDR1 KGHSH, CDR2 LQKENI. Trimming at V came to 0 bases and at J to 4 bases, leaving 7 bases not matched to a gene. CDR3: CASSPPALAGGGETQYF. CDR3 DNA: TGTGCCAGCTCACCACCGGCGCTAGCGGGAGGAGGAGAGACCCAGTACTTC.

This clonotype was observed many times. The rearrangement uses TRBV6-5 and TRBJ1-5, with TRBD1 matching over 8 bases. This CDR3 region has 16 residues. V was clipped by 4 bases and J by 6 bases; unmatched bases: 11. Germline CDR1 reads MNHEY; CDR2 reads SVGAGI. CDR3 sequence reads: CASSSSGRGLGQPQHF. The CDR3 DNA reads as TGTGCCAGCAGTTCCTCCGGCAGGGGGCTAGGTCAGCCCCAGCATTTT.

This clonotype was counted ten times or more. The chain recombines TRBV6-5 with TRBJ1-2; D unresolved. Germline CDR1 and CDR2: MNHEY and SVGAGI. V was cut by 2 bases and J by 1 base, with 8 bases left in between. This CDR3 has 14 amino acids. CDR3 residues: CASSYAEGNYGYTF. CDR3 nucleotide sequence: TGTGCCAGCAGTTACGCCGAGGGTAACTATGGCTACACCTTC.

At least ten counts were recorded for this clonotype. The CDR3 DNA reads as TGTGCCAGCAGTGTCCGGGACAGGGGCGACGAGCAGTACTTC. Translation gives CASSVRDRGDEQYF. This sequence joins TRBV6-1 and TRBJ2-7; 10 bases fit TRBD1. The V and J ends lost 4 bases and 5 bases, in that order; junction bases with no gene match: 5. This CDR3 comprises 14 residues. CDR1 is MNHNS and CDR2 is SASEGT in the germline V gene.

The chain links TRBV6-2 or TRBV6-3 to TRBJ2-2, with TRBD2 matching 14 bases. CDR1 is MNHEY, CDR2 SVGEGT, per germline. The CDR3 runs to 18 residues. Trimming removed 3 bases from V and 4 bases from J; junction bases left unmatched: 7. CDR3 region: CASSYKATSGRGTGELFF. CDR3 nucleotides: TGTGCCAGCAGTTATAAGGCGACTAGCGGGAGGGGCACCGGGGAGCTGTTTTTT.

Comment on this clonotype: It may be a read error: a sequence one base away is much more abundant. Lacking the conserved final phenylalanine or tryptophan, this CDR3 likely reflects a read error. The V and J genes are TRBV24-1 and TRBJ1-2; weak D call: TRBD1 (5 bases). V was trimmed by 6 bases and J by 2 bases, leaving 12 bases between them. CDR1 is KGHDR and CDR2 is SFDVKD in the germline V gene. The CDR3 runs to 14 residues. CDR3: CATSPQGANYGYTI. Here the CDR3 DNA reads TGTGCCACCAGTCCGCAGGGAGCCAACTATGGCTACACCATC.

This clonotype was seen many times. This chain connects TRBV10-3 to TRBJ2-1; 9 bases are shared with TRBD1. The CDR3 has 13 residues. Trimming cost V 6 bases and J 7 bases; bases outside gene matches: 4. Germline assignment: CDR1 ENHRY and CDR2 SYGVKD. CDR3: CAISPDRGNEQFF. Here the CDR3 DNA reads TGTGCCATCAGCCCGGACAGGGGTAATGAGCAGTTCTTC.

This clonotype was counted ten times or more. V and J are TRBV12-3 or TRBV12-4 and TRBJ1-1; maybe TRBD1 (6 bases). This CDR3 comprises 14 residues. The V end was cut by 2 bases, the J end by 5 bases, with 12 bases between. In nucleotides, the CDR3 is TGTGCCAGCAGTTTAACAGGGCGACGGACTGAAGCTTTCTTT. Translation gives CASSLTGRRTEAFF.

Ten or more counts support this clonotype. V usage is TRBV6-1 and J usage is TRBJ1-6; unclear D gene. The CDR3 consists of 15 residues. Deletions cut 6 bases from V and 7 bases from J, with 16 bases between. The germline gives CDR1 MNHNS, CDR2 SASEGT. The CDR3 loop reads CASRPRRTGNSPLHF. Written as DNA, the CDR3 is TGTGCCAGCAGACCGAGACGGACGGGAAATTCACCCCTCCACTTT.

Ten or more counts support this clonotype. The rearrangement uses TRBV2 and TRBJ1-5; D uncertain. Germline CDR1 is SNHLY and CDR2 is FYNNEI. This CDR3 has 14 amino acids. Trimming left V 6 bases short and J 0 bases short, with 9 bases between. The CDR3 spells CASRAFDSNQPQHF. The CDR3 bases are TGTGCCAGCAGGGCATTCGATAGCAATCAGCCCCAGCATTTT.

Many counts were recorded for this clonotype. The chain couples TRBV29-1 to TRBJ2-7; D may be TRBD1 (6 bases). Germline loops: CDR1 SQVTM, CDR2 ANQGSEA. The CDR3 totals 13 residues. V was cut by 2 bases and J by 4 bases, with 12 bases left in between. The CDR3 spells CSVETDRDYEQYF. For the CDR3, the DNA is TGCAGCGTTGAAACGGACAGAGATTACGAGCAGTACTTC.